A selection of T cell receptor beta chains follows, all from one sample in a study of blood T cell repertoires in COVID-19. Clones were read by immunoSEQ multiplex PCR, and TCRdb kept only the in-frame ones, dropping some. The sample holds 100,000 or so clones; roughly 84% are singletons and the top ten take roughly a sixth. The sequenced sample was peripheral blood. These receptors all come from a woman aged 55-70 years with acute or convalescent COVID-19. Both conserved end residues are part of each CDR3. The order of the fields is clone size, D gene, CDR3 length, V gene, J gene, CDR3 DNA, CDR3 protein. The D gene is left open where the match is weak. Where a row states a size, it is once, few, many or the class of an expanded clone; other rows omit it.

-	-	14	TRBV5-1	TRBJ2-3	TGCGCCAGCAGCTTCGGGTTCCGCACAGATACGCAGTATTTT	CASSFGFRTDTQYF
once	-	16	TRBV11-1	TRBJ1-4	TGTGCCAGCAGCCACCTACAGGGCGCAACTAATGAAAAACTGTTTTTT	CASSHLQGATNEKLFF
-	-	17	TRBV28	TRBJ1-2	TGTGCCAGCAGTTTATCGCGGACGCGGGGGGGGTTTAGGGGCTACACCTTC	CASSLSRTRGGFRGYTF
few	-	14	TRBV5-5	TRBJ1-6	TGTGCCAGCAGCTCAGACAGTAAGGTTCTATCCCTCCACTTT	CASSSDSKVLSLHF
-	TRBD2	13	TRBV11-2	TRBJ2-7	TGTGCCAGCAGCCCGGGGGGCTCCTACGAGCAGTACTTC	CASSPGGSYEQYF
-	-	17	TRBV4-1	TRBJ1-5	TGCGCCAGCAGCCAAGAAGAGAGCAGGGCCTCCAATCAGCCCCAGCATTTT	CASSQEESRASNQPQHF
-	TRBD1	14	TRBV9	TRBJ2-7	TGTGCCAGCAGCGTAGCAGGGACAGGGAGAGAGCAGTACTTC	CASSVAGTGREQYF
few	-	16	TRBV7-6	TRBJ2-7	TGTGCCAGCAGCTCGTCCGCCCGACGGGGGTCCTACGAGCAGTACTTC	CASSSSARRGSYEQYF
-	-	11	TRBV19	TRBJ2-7	TGTGCCAGTAGTGCGGGATACGAGCAGTACTTC	CASSAGYEQYF
-	-	14	TRBV2	TRBJ1-5	TGTGCCAGCAGTCCACAGTATAGCAATCAGCCCCAGCATTTT	CASSPQYSNQPQHF
-	TRBD1	14	TRBV6-6	TRBJ1-6	TGTGCCAGCAGTTACCACAGGGGAAATTCACCCCTCCACTTT	CASSYHRGNSPLHF
-	TRBD1	15	TRBV19	TRBJ2-2	TGTGCCAGTAACCCGGGACAGGGGGACACCGGGGAGCTGTTTTTT	CASNPGQGDTGELFF
-	-	14	TRBV9	TRBJ2-2	TGTGCCAGCAGCGTACAGGGTTACACCGGGGAGCTGTTTTTT	CASSVQGYTGELFF
many	TRBD1	18	TRBV14	TRBJ1-5	TGTGCCAGCAGCCAAGTCCGGTGCAGGGGGGATAGCAATCAGCCCCAGCATTTT	CASSQVRCRGDSNQPQHF
-	-	12	TRBV5-6	TRBJ2-7	TGTGCCAGCAGCGCTTTGGCCCACGAGCAGTACTTC	CASSALAHEQYF
-	-	11	TRBV30	TRBJ1-2	TGTGCCTGGAGCCAGTCCTATGGCTACACCTTC	CAWSQSYGYTF
-	-	15	TRBV7-7	TRBJ2-1	TGTGCCAGCAGCTCTCACCCGTCTGAGCTTAATGAGCAGTTCTTC	CASSSHPSELNEQFF
-	-	13	TRBV5-1	TRBJ2-2	TGCGCCAGCACCATGGCGGGGACCGGGGAGCTGTTTTTT	CASTMAGTGELFF